This T cell receptor beta chain is drawn from a study of cytomegalovirus exposure and HLA in healthy donors. About this clone: Antigen specificity is unknown.

The CDR3 length is 14 residues. After removal of 7 bases from V and 7 bases from J, the junction contained 8 bases not matched to a gene. The germline V gene has CDR1 SQVTM and CDR2 ANQGSEA. Study outcomes and limitations: An analysis done earlier found most TCR beta V segments productive about 87% or about 30% of the time.

It was with 60 Vbeta and 13 Jbeta primers that the PCR ran. As processed by the authors: Later reanalysis found roughly 80 million unique TCR beta chains, 10 million to 12 million of them shared. Clones were read by immunoSEQ multiplex PCR, and TCRdb kept only the in-frame ones, dropping some. That table furnishes V, J and clone size, whereas the DNA furnished D and trimming. In the table there are approximately 180,000 clones, over 60% of which are singletons. This chain joins TRBV29-1 and TRBJ1-5; 12 bases map to TRBD1. The material sequenced was PBMCs. This receptor was obtained from a woman in her thirties or forties in good health and CMV-seronegative. The CDR3 region is CSAGTGGAGQPQHF. CDR3 DNA sequence: TGCAGCGCCGGGACAGGGGGCGCGGGGCAGCCCCAGCATTTT.